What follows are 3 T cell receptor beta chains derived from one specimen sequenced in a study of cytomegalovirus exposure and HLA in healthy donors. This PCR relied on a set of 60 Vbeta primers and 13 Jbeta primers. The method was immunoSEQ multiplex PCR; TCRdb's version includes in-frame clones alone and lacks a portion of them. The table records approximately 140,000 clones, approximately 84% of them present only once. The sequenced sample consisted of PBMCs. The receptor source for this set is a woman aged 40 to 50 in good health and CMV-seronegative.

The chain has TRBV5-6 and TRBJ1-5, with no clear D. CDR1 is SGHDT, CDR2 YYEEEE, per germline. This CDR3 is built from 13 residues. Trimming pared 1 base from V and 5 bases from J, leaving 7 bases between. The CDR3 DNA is TGTGCCAGCAGCTTGACACGGGATCAGCCCCAGCATTTT. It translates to CASSLTRDQPQHF.

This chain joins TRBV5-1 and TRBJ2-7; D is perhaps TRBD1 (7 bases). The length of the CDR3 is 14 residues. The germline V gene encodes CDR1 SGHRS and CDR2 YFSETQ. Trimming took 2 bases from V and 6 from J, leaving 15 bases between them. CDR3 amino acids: CASSLRTGAGEQYF. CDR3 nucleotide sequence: TGCGCCAGCAGCTTAAGGACAGGAGCGGGCGAGCAGTACTTC.

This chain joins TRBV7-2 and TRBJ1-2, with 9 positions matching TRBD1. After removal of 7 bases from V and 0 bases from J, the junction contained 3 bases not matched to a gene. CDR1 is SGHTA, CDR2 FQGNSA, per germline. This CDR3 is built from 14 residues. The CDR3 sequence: CASTGQGTNYGYTF. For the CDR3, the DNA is TGTGCCAGCACCGGACAGGGGACTAACTATGGCTACACCTTC.